The text below deals with one T cell receptor beta chain. This record comes from a study of blood T cell repertoires in COVID-19. Across the study: PBMCs, B-cell-depleted T cells, or T cells provided the cDNA or gDNA that made up the material.

Some clones are missing from TCRdb's copy, which holds only in-frame ones; the method was immunoSEQ multiplex PCR. The table lists 250,000 to 300,000 clones, roughly 89% of them singletons, with around 3% in the top ten. V shed 5 bases and J 4 bases; nucleotides not matched to a gene: 7. This CDR3 has 15 residues. CDR1 SGHTA and CDR2 FQGNSA come from the germline V gene. The clonotype comes from a woman aged 30 to 39 with active or convalescent COVID-19. V and J are TRBV7-2 and TRBJ1-3, with 8 bases identical to TRBD1. The sample comprised peripheral blood. CDR3 residues: CASSQDRVRGNTIYF. The CDR3 region has the DNA TGTGCCAGCAGCCAGGACAGGGTGAGAGGAAACACCATATATTTT.